The 19 T cell receptor beta chains listed next were all sequenced from one sample in a study of CXCR3-negative and CXCR3-positive naive CD8 T cells. Regarding the study as a whole: Hydrophobicity of TRB CDR3s was greater in CXCR3-positive naive cells than in CXCR3-negative naive cells.

What these receptors recognize is not known. UMI-labeled TRB cDNA libraries were prepared by 5' RACE. From its re-call of the 5' RACE reads, TCRdb lists each CDR3 protein once, without DNA. This sample's table has about 98,000 distinct CDR3 sequences. Sequenced input: naive CXCR3+ CD8+ T cells from blood. Regarding subset: CD45RO-CCR7+CD27+CD95- naive CD8+ T cells expressing CXCR3 (TNR3+). All receptors come from a human donor in good health. Some clones in this sample may be carry-over from other donors' samples.

The chain has TRBV19 and TRBJ2-7; TCRdb names TRBD2, which stays unverified in the absence of DNA. The CDR3 spans 15 residues. In germline, CDR1 is LNHDA, CDR2 SQIVND (reference sequence). Here the CDR3 reads CASSPRGEPSYEQYF. Full variable domain (outside the CDR3, taken from reference TRBV19 and TRBJ2-7): DGGITQSPKYLFRKEGQNVTLSCEQNLNHDAMYWYRQDPGQGLRLIYYSQIVNDFQKGDIAEGYSVSREKKESFPLTVTSAQKNPTAFYLCASSPRGEPSYEQYFGPGTRLTVT.

This CDR3 reads CASSYSFTSGYEQYF. The chain links TRBV6-5 to TRBJ2-7; no DNA is available, so the TRBD2 call from TCRdb remains unchecked. The germline V gene encodes CDR1 MNHEY and CDR2 SVGAGI. The CDR3 length is 15 residues.

This chain uses TRBV7-3 with TRBJ2-3. The CDR3 length is 13 residues. Looked up from germline, CDR1 is SGHTA and CDR2 is FQGTGA. This chain's CDR3 is CASSLMNTDTQYF.

The chain is built from TRBV2 and TRBJ2-3; TCRdb outputs TRBD1, but without DNA this stays unchecked. Germline CDR1 and CDR2: SNHLY and FYNNEI. The CDR3 covers 16 residues. CDR3 in amino acids: CASSRKRDAPANTQYF.

The chain has TRBV13 and TRBJ1-2; no DNA is available, so the TRBD1 call from TCRdb remains unchecked. Germline CDR1 PRHDT, CDR2 FYEKMQ (reference sequence). The CDR3 length is 15 residues. The CDR3 here is CASSFRAGQVYGYTF.

The V and J genes are TRBV7-2 and TRBJ2-7; TCRdb selects TRBD1, and the lack of DNA leaves this call unchecked. CDR3 length equals 16 residues. Germline V gives CDR1 SGHTA, CDR2 FQGNSA. This CDR3 reads CASSLTQTGSSYEQYF.

This chain uses TRBV7-3 with TRBJ2-3; the TRBD1 assignment by TCRdb is unverifiable without DNA. CDR1 and CDR2 from the germline V gene are SGHTA and FQGTGA. This CDR3 spans 14 amino acids. CDR3 sequence reads: CASSQTGSTDTQYF.

The chain links TRBV6-6 to TRBJ2-2; TCRdb selects TRBD2, and the lack of DNA leaves this call unchecked. The CDR3 has 14 residues. Germline V gene data show CDR1 as MNHNY and CDR2 as SVGAGI (reference sequence). The CDR3 spells CASSPSGVDGELFF.

The rearrangement uses TRBV27 and TRBJ2-3. Looked up from germline, CDR1 is MNHEY and CDR2 is SMNVEV (reference sequence). This CDR3 is 13 amino acids long. This CDR3 is CASSLLGIDTQYF.

The chain employs TRBV27 and TRBJ2-2; TCRdb lists TRBD2, though no DNA is available to test this call. The CDR3 contains 17 residues. Per the germline V gene, CDR1 is MNHEY and CDR2 is SMNVEV (reference sequence). The CDR3 loop is CASSHNSGGQGTGELFF.

The chain links TRBV12-3 or TRBV12-4 to TRBJ2-5; TCRdb gives TRBD1 as the D gene, but with no DNA this cannot be confirmed. The CDR3 has 15 residues. CDR3 protein: CASSDSGQNQETQYF.

This chain uses TRBV5-4 with TRBJ2-1. The length of the CDR3 is 11 residues. CDR1 and CDR2 from the germline V gene are SGHNT and YYREEE (reference sequence). The CDR3 region is CASSLGSEQFF.

The rearrangement links TRBV6-1 to TRBJ2-1; TCRdb calls TRBD2, which cannot be checked without DNA. CDR1 MNHNS and CDR2 SASEGT come from the germline V gene. This CDR3 has 16 amino acids. The CDR3 protein is CASSARLAGGPGEQFF.

The V and J genes are TRBV7-2 and TRBJ2-1; TCRdb's assignment of TRBD2 cannot be checked, as there is no DNA. Germline CDR1 SGHTA, CDR2 FQGNSA. The CDR3 is made up of 14 amino acids. This CDR3 is CASSFRTSNNEQFF.

This sequence joins TRBV29-1 and TRBJ2-2; as DNA is missing, the TRBD2 call by TCRdb cannot be tested. The germline V gene has CDR1 SQVTM and CDR2 ANQGSEA. The CDR3 is made up of 14 amino acids. The CDR3 sequence: CSVGGTEKVAELFF.

This chain connects TRBV5-4 to TRBJ2-7; no DNA is available, so the TRBD1 call from TCRdb remains unchecked. CDR1 and CDR2 (germline): SGHNT, YYREEE (reference sequence). This CDR3 is 13 amino acids long. CDR3 residues: CASSLMGAYEQYF. Full variable domain (missing parts from reference TRBV5-4 and TRBJ2-7): ETGVTQSPTHLIKTRGQQVTLRCSSQSGHNTVSWYQQALGQGPQFIFQYYREEENGRGNFPPRFSGLQFPNYSSELNVNALELDDSALYLCASSLMGAYEQYFGPGTRLTVT.

The chain employs TRBV12-5 and TRBJ2-1; TCRdb's assignment of TRBD1 cannot be checked, as there is no DNA. Per the germline V gene, CDR1 is LGHNT and CDR2 is FRNRAP. This CDR3 is 14 amino acids long. The CDR3 loop reads CASGSLGGYNEQFF.

The chain is built from TRBV5-5 and TRBJ2-2; the TCRdb D gene call, TRBD1, has no DNA to confirm it. Germline CDR1 and CDR2: SGHKS and YYEKEE (reference sequence). The CDR3 extends over 15 amino acids. The CDR3 here is CASIPRPGDTGELFF.

The chain is built from TRBV14 and TRBJ1-4. The length of the CDR3 is 17 residues. CDR1 is SGHDN and CDR2 is FVKESK in the germline V gene. The CDR3 region is CASSAPPAGSTNEKLFF.